This T cell receptor (beta chain) comes out of a study of identical twins. This clonotype was counted ten times or more. Its antigen is undetermined. Findings and caveats of the study: A partial confounding effect on zero-insertion analyses could come from invariant MAIT and iNKT cells.

Germline assignment: CDR1 SGHTA and CDR2 FQGNSA. CDR3 length: 13 amino acids. Trimming shortened V by 3 bases and J by 0 bases, and 6 bases separated the two germline ends. TCRdb re-derived calls from the 5' RACE reads in MiXCR, one entry per CDR3 protein. This sample carries about 520,000 distinct CDR3 sequences, about 20% of them seen once, and the ten largest clones take about 0.93%. The data were also submitted as part of a second study, on T cells expressing NK-cell markers. This second study notes: Seven of the eight sequenced donors were classified as HCMV-seropositive, and one was classified as seronegative.

V is TRBV7-2 and J is TRBJ2-7; D not resolved. Sequencing was done on a sample of CD4+ T cells sorted from blood. The receptor comes from a woman in her late teens or twenties in good health. CDR3 residues: CASSFSLSYEQYF. In DNA, the CDR3 is TGTGCCAGCAGCTTCTCCCTCTCCTACGAGCAGTACTTC.